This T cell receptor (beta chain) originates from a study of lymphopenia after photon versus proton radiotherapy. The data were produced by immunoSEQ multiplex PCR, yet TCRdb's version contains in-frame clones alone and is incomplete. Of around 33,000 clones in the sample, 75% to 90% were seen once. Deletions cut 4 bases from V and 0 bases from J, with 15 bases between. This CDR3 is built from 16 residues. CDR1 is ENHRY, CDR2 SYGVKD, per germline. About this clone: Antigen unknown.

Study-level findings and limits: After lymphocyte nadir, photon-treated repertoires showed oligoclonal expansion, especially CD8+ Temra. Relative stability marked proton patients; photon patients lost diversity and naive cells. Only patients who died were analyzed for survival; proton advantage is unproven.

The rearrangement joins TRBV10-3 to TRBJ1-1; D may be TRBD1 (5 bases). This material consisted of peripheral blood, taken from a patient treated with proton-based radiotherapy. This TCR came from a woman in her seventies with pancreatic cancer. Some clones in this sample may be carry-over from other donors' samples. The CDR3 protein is CAISAGTDIMNTEAFF. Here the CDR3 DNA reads TGTGCCATCAGTGCCGGGACCGATATCATGAACACTGAAGCTTTCTTT.